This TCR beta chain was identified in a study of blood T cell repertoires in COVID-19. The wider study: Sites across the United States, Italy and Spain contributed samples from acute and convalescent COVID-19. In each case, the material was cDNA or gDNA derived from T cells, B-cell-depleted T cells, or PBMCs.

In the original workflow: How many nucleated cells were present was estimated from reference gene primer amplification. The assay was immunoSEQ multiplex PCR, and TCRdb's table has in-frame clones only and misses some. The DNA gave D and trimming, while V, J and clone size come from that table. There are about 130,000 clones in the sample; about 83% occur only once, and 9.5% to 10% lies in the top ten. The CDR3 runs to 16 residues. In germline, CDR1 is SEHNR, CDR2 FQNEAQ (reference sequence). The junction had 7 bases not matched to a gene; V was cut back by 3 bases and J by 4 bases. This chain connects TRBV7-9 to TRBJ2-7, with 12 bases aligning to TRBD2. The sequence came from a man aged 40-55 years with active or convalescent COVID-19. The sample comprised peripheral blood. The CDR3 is CASSLMGLAGEYEQYF. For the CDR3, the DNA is TGTGCCAGCAGCTTGATGGGACTAGCGGGCGAATACGAGCAGTACTTC.